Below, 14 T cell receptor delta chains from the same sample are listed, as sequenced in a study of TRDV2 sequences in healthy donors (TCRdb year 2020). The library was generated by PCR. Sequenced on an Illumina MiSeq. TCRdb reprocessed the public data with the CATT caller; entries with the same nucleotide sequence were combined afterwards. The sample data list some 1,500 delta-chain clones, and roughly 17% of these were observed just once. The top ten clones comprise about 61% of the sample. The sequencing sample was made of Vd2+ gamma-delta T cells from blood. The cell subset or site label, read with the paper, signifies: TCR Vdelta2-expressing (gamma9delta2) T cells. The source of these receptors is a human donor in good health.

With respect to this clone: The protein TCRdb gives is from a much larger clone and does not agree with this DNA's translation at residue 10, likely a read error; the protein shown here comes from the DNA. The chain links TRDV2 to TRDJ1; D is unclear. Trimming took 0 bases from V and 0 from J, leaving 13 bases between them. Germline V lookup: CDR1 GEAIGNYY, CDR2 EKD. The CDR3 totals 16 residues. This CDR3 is CACDTVLGQNTDKLIF. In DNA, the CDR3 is TGTGCCTGTGACACCGTGTTGGGACAAAACACCGATAAACTCATCTTT.

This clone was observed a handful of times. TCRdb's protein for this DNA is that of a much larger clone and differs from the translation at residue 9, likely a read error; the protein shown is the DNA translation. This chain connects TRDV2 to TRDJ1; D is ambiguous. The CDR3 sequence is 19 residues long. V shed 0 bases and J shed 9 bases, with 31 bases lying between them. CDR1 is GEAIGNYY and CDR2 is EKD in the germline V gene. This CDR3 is CACDTVQGSPVTGSSQLIF. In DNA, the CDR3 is TGTGCCTGTGACACCGTCCAAGGGAGTCCGGTGACCGGATCTTCTCAACTCATCTTT.

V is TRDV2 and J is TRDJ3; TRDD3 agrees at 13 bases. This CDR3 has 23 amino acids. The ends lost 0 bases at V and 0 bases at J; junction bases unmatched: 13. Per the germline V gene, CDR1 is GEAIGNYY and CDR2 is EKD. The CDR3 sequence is CACDTVVLGTGGYDSWDTRQMFF. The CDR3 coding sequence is TGTGCCTGTGACACCGTTGTGCTGGGTACTGGGGGATACGACTCCTGGGACACCCGACAGATGTTTTTC.

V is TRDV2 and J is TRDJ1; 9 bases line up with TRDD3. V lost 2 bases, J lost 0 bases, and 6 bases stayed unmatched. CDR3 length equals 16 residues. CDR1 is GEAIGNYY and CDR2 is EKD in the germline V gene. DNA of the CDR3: TGTGCCTGTGACATGGCTGGGGGATTATACACCGATAAACTCATCTTT. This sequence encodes CACDMAGGLYTDKLIF.

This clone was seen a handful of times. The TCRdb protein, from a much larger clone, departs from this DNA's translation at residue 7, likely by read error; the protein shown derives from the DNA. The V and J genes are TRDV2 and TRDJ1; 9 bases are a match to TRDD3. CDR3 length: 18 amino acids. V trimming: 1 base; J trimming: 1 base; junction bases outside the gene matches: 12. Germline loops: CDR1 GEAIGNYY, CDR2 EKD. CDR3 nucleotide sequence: TGTGCCTGTGACACTCTGAGTCAGACTGGGGGACCCACCGATAAACTCATCTTT. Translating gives CACDTLSQTGGPTDKLIF.

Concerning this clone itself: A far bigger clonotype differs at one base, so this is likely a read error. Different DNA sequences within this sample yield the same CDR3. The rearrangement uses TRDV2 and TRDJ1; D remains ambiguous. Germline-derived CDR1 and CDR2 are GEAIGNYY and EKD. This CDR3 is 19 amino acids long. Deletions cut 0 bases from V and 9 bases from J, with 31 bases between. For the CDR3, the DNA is TGTGCCTGTGACACCGTCCAAGGTGGTCCGGTGACCGGATCTTCTCAACTCATCTTT. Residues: CACDTVQGGPVTGSSQLIF.

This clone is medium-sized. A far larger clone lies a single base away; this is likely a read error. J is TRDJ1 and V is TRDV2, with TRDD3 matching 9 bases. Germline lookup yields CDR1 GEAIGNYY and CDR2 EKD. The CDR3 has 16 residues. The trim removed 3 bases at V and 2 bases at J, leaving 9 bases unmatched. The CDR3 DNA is TGTGCCTGTGACGCCCTAGCGCTGGGGGATACCGATAAACTCATCTTT. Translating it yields CACDALALGDTDKLIF.

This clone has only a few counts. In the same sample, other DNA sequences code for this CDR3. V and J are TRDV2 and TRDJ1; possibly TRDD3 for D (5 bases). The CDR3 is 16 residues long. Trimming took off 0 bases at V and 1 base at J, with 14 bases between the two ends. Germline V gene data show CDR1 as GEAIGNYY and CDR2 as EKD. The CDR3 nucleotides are TGTGCCTGTGACACCGTCCAAGGGGGTCCCACCGATAAACTCATCTTT. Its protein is CACDTVQGGPTDKLIF.

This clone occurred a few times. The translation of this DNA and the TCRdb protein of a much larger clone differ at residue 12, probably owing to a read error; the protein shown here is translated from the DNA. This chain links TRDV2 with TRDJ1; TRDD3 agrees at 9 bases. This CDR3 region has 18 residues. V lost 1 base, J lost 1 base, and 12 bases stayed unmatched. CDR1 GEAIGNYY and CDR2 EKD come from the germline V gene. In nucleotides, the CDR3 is TGTGCCTGTGACACTCTGCGTCAGACTGGGGGAACCACCGATAAACTCATCTTT. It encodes CACDTLRQTGGTTDKLIF.

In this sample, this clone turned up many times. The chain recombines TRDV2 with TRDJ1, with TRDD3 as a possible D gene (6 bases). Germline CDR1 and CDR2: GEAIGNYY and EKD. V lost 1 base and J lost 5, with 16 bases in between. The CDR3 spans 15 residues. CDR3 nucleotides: TGTGCCTGTGACACGATCGTGGGGGCAAAAGATAAACTCATCTTT. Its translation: CACDTIVGAKDKLIF.

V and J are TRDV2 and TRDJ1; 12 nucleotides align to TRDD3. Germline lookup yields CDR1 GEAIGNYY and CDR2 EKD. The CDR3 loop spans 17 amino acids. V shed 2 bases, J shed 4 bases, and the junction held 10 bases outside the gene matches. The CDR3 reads CACDNVVLGDTDDKLIF. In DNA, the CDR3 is TGTGCCTGTGACAACGTGGTACTGGGGGATACAGACGATAAACTCATCTTT.

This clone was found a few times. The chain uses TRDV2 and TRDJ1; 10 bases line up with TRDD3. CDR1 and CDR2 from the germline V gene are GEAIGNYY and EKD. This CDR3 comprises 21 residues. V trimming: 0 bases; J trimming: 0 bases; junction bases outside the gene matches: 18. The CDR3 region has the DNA TGTGCCTGTGACACCCTAGCGCTGGGGGATAAAAATAGGGAGGACACCGATAAACTCATCTTT. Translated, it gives CACDTLALGDKNREDTDKLIF.

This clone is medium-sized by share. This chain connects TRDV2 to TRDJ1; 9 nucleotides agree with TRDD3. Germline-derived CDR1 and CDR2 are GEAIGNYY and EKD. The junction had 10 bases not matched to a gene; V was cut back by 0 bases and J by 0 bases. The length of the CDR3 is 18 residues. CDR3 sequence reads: CACDTVPAGGLYTDKLIF. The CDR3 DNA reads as TGTGCCTGTGACACCGTACCGGCTGGGGGATTATACACCGATAAACTCATCTTT.

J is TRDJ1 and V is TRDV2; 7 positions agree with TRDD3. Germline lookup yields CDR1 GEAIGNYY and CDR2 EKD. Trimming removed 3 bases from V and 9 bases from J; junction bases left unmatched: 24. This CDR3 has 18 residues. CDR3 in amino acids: CACDQAGGPVTGSSQLIF. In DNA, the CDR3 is TGTGCCTGTGACCAAGCTGGGGGTCCGGTGACCGGATCTTCTCAACTCATCTTT.